This is a list of T cell receptor beta chains from one sample in a study of blood T cells in healthy people across ages. TCRdb fed the 5' RACE reads into MiXCR, producing one record per CDR3 protein. This table holds under 1,000,000 distinct CDR3 sequences, 30% to 45% found once. Sequenced material: blood. The receptors shown here come from a man younger than 30 in good health. Each CDR3 is given with its conserved first and last residue. The D gene is left open where the match is weak. The size of a clone is reported for some rows only, either as once, few or many, or as a class for expanded clones.

>TRBJ2-7|TRBD1|-|TRBV20-1
TGCAGTGCTAGAGATGGGACAGGGGGAGACTACGAGCAGTACTTC
CSARDGTGGDYEQYF
>TRBJ2-3|-|-|TRBV5-1
TGCGTCAGCAGCTGGAGGGGGGATAGCACAGATACGCAGTATTTT
CVSSWRGDSTDTQYF
>TRBJ2-2|TRBD2|-|TRBV5-5
TGTGCCAGCAGATCGGGGGGGCCAGGCACCGGGGAGCTGTTTTTT
CASRSGGPGTGELFF
>TRBJ2-7|-|-|TRBV20-1
TGCAGTGCTAGAGATGGGCAGTACAATGAGCAGTACTTC
CSARDGQYNEQYF
>TRBJ2-3|-|many|TRBV29-1
TGCAGCGTTGAGGGTGACACTCGCACAGATACGCAGTATTTT
CSVEGDTRTDTQYF
>TRBJ1-1|-|few|TRBV6-2/TRBV6-3
TGTGCCAGCAGTTACTCGCAGGTCAGTGGGTACACTGAAGCTTTCTTT
CASSYSQVSGYTEAFF
>TRBJ2-1|TRBD2|-|TRBV25-1
TGTGCCAGCAGTGACAGCGGGGGTCCGGGGGAGACCCAGTTCTTC
CASSDSGGPGETQFF
>TRBJ1-6|-|many|TRBV7-9
TGTGCCAGCAGCTTACCTGGCAGAAACTCACCCCTCCACTTT
CASSLPGRNSPLHF
>TRBJ1-2|TRBD1|many|TRBV4-3
TGCGCCAGCAGCCAAGGACAGGGGGCGGACTATGGCTACACCTTC
CASSQGQGADYGYTF
>TRBJ1-1|-|-|TRBV3-1
TGTGCCAGCAGCCAATCGAGGACGGCGAGGGCTGAAGCTTTCTTT
CASSQSRTARAEAFF
>TRBJ1-4|-|many|TRBV4-2
TGTGCCAGCAGCCTTTTCCAGGGGAGAGGGCCTAATGAAAAACTGTTTTTT
CASSLFQGRGPNEKLFF
>TRBJ2-7|TRBD2|few|TRBV9
TGTGCCAGCAGCAAAGGGACTAGTTTCCCCTACAATGAGCAGTACTTC
CASSKGTSFPYNEQYF
>TRBJ1-6|-|-|TRBV7-2
TGTGCCAGCAGCTTAGAGAAGGGCCGGAATTCACCCCTCCACTTT
CASSLEKGRNSPLHF
>TRBJ1-2|-|-|TRBV12-3/TRBV12-4
TGTGCCAGCAGTCCGGTGTCTAAAAGGGGTAGCCACACCTTC
CASSPVSKRGSHTF
>TRBJ1-2|TRBD1|-|TRBV12-3/TRBV12-4
TGTGCCAGCAGTTTAGGAAGAGGGGGCGGCTACACCTTC
CASSLGRGGGYTF
>TRBJ2-7|TRBD1|-|TRBV7-2
TGTGCCAGCAGCTCAAGCCGGGACAGAAACTACGAGCAGTACTTC
CASSSSRDRNYEQYF
>TRBJ2-7|TRBD1|-|TRBV7-6
TGTGCCAGCAGCGGTCTCGCGACAGGGGGCGGCGAGCAGTACTTC
CASSGLATGGGEQYF
>TRBJ2-6|-|-|TRBV27
TGTGCCAGCAGTCTCGACAGCTCTGGGGCCAACATCCTGACTTTC
CASSLDSSGANILTF
>TRBJ1-2|TRBD1|few|TRBV6-5
TGTGCCAGCAGTTACTCGACAGGGGGTTATGGCTACACCTTC
CASSYSTGGYGYTF
>TRBJ2-3|TRBD2|-|TRBV7-2
TGTGCCGGCGCCACCAGCGGGGGGGCAGATACGCAGTATTTT
CAGATSGGADTQYF
>TRBJ2-7|TRBD1|many|TRBV4-2
TGTGCCAGCAGCCAAGGTCCGGGACAGAGTTTTTACGAGCAGTACTTC
CASSQGPGQSFYEQYF
>TRBJ2-7|-|-|TRBV4-3
TGCGCCAGCAGCATGAAGACAGGTTCGCCCGAGCAGTACTTC
CASSMKTGSPEQYF
>TRBJ1-5|-|few|TRBV20-1
TGCAGTGCTAGAGGGCCGTTTGGACAGCAGGGTCAGCCCCAGCATTTT
CSARGPFGQQGQPQHF
>TRBJ2-1|TRBD2|many|TRBV6-6
TGTGCCAGCAGTCCCCGGGAGGGTAGCGGGGGCCAAAATGAGCAGTTCTTC
CASSPREGSGGQNEQFF
>TRBJ1-2|-|-|TRBV20-1
TGCAGTGCTAGAGAGGACCGATCTAACTATGGCTACACCTTC
CSAREDRSNYGYTF
>TRBJ1-1|-|few|TRBV7-8
TGTGCCAGCAGCTCCGGCATTTATCACACTGAAGCTTTCTTT
CASSSGIYHTEAFF
>TRBJ2-2|-|few|TRBV20-1
TGCAGTGCTAGAGTAGGCAGTTCGAACACCGGGGAGCTGTTTTTT
CSARVGSSNTGELFF
>TRBJ1-2|-|few|TRBV7-2
TGTGCCAGCAGCTTTGGAGGGCTTGGCGGCTACACCTTC
CASSFGGLGGYTF
>TRBJ2-1|-|once|TRBV12-3/TRBV12-4
TGTGCCAGCAGTTGGGACGTAAATGAGCAGTTCTTC
CASSWDVNEQFF
>TRBJ2-7|-|few|TRBV6-6
TGTGCCAGCAGGTACAGGGAACGGGTGTACGAGCAGTACTTC
CASRYRERVYEQYF
>TRBJ1-1|-|-|TRBV10-3
TGTGCCATCAAGGGCCCCGACAGGCCCACTGAAGCTTTCTTT
CAIKGPDRPTEAFF
>TRBJ1-1|-|-|TRBV7-2
TGTGCCAGCAGCTTAGTTCGGGGGTTCGACACTGAAGCTTTCTTT
CASSLVRGFDTEAFF
>TRBJ2-5|-|-|TRBV13
TGTGCCAGCAGCTTAAGGAGGCAGCAACAAGAGACCCAGTACTTC
CASSLRRQQQETQYF
>TRBJ2-1|-|few|TRBV6-2/TRBV6-3
TGTGCCAGCACCCCCCGGGGACGCTCCTACAATGAGCAGTTCTTC
CASTPRGRSYNEQFF
>TRBJ1-2|-|few|TRBV12-3/TRBV12-4
TGTGCCAGCAGTGGACCGGGACACGACATCTATGGCTACACCTTC
CASSGPGHDIYGYTF
>TRBJ1-2|TRBD1|few|TRBV7-2
TGTGCCAGCAGCTCGGGTAGTAGACAGGGGTATGGCTACACCTTC
CASSSGSRQGYGYTF
>TRBJ1-5|-|once|TRBV6-2/TRBV6-3
TGTGCCACCCAGGACACAAGCGGATATAGCAATCAGCCCCAGCATTTT
CATQDTSGYSNQPQHF
>TRBJ2-3|TRBD2|-|TRBV20-1
TGCAGTGCTACCCTCAGCGGGGACACAGATACGCAGTATTTT
CSATLSGDTDTQYF
>TRBJ2-1|-|-|TRBV7-9
TGTGCCAGCAGCTACAGTGGTTCCTACAATGAGCAGTTCTTC
CASSYSGSYNEQFF
>TRBJ2-7|TRBD1|-|TRBV6-2/TRBV6-3
TGTGCCAGCAGTCCCCAGGACAGGGGATTTTACAATGAGCAGTACTTC
CASSPQDRGFYNEQYF
>TRBJ1-4|-|-|TRBV2
TGTGCCAGCAGTGAGTTGAGGGGAGCTAATGAAAAACTGTTTTTT
CASSELRGANEKLFF
>TRBJ1-3|-|few|TRBV20-1
TGCAGTGCTAGGTTGACGGGGAGAAACACCATATATTTT
CSARLTGRNTIYF
>TRBJ2-5|TRBD2|-|TRBV15
TGTGCCACCAGCAGGATTAGCGGGGGGCAAGAAGAGACCCAGTACTTC
CATSRISGGQEETQYF
>TRBJ2-2|-|-|TRBV12-3/TRBV12-4
TGTGCCAGCAGTTTCTTATTGGGGAGCGGGGAGCTGTTTTTT
CASSFLLGSGELFF
>TRBJ1-2|-|-|TRBV12-3/TRBV12-4
TGTGCCAGCAGTGTAGGATGGAACTATGGCTACACCTTC
CASSVGWNYGYTF